Presented here are 22 T cell receptor beta chains from one specimen sequenced in a study of cytomegalovirus exposure and HLA in healthy donors. In the PCR, 60 Vbeta and 13 Jbeta primers were used. Sequencing was performed with immunoSEQ multiplex PCR; in TCRdb, only in-frame clones are kept and a portion is missing. This sample's table has about 74,000 clones. The sample comprised PBMCs. The receptors here all came from a female donor in good health and CMV-seropositive.

The rearrangement uses TRBV27 and TRBJ2-7; the D is unclear. The germline gives CDR1 MNHEY, CDR2 SMNVEV (reference sequence). The germline V and J ends were trimmed by 5 bases and 5 bases, with 16 bases remaining between them. The CDR3 is 14 residues long. This chain's CDR3 is CASSPRLTENEQYF. Here the CDR3 DNA reads TGTGCCAGCAGTCCCAGGTTAACAGAAAACGAGCAGTACTTC.

V is TRBV6-4 and J is TRBJ1-1; TRBD1 agrees at 9 bases. The V and J ends lost 5 bases and 7 bases, in that order; junction bases with no gene match: 5. This CDR3 has 13 amino acids. The germline V gene encodes CDR1 MRHNA and CDR2 SNTAGT. CDR3 residues: CASSPGTGLEAFF. In nucleotides, the CDR3 is TGTGCCAGCAGTCCCGGGACAGGGCTTGAAGCTTTCTTT.

The chain links TRBV30 to TRBJ1-5; D unresolved. In germline, CDR1 is GTSNPN, CDR2 SVGIG (reference sequence). The CDR3 covers 14 residues. The ends were cut back, 8 bases at V and 2 bases at J, with 16 bases in the middle. The CDR3 is CAAQWVGGNQPQHF. The CDR3 DNA sequence: TGTGCCGCCCAATGGGTGGGAGGCAATCAGCCCCAGCATTTT.

A remark on this clone: Given the absence of the conserved phenylalanine or tryptophan at the CDR3 end, a read error is likely. This chain connects TRBV7-9 to TRBJ1-1, with 8 nucleotides matching TRBD1. Trimming at V came to 4 bases and at J to 2 bases, leaving 6 bases not matched to a gene. CDR1 SEHNR and CDR2 FQNEAQ come from the germline V gene (reference sequence). The CDR3 runs 15 residues. CDR3 protein: CASSSPGGRNTEAFL. CDR3 bases: TGTGCCAGCAGCTCACCAGGGGGCAGAAACACTGAAGCTTTCCTT.

The chain has TRBV20-1 and TRBJ2-7; no definite D call. In germline, CDR1 is DFQATT, CDR2 SNEGSKA (reference sequence). This CDR3 is built from 10 residues. Trimming left V 4 bases short and J 6 bases short, with 7 bases between. DNA for the CDR3: TGCAGTGCTATATGGAGCGAGCAGTACTTC. Its translation: CSAIWSEQYF.

Here the CDR3 reads CASSAKGSEQYF. For the CDR3, the DNA is TGTGCCAGCAGCGCAAAAGGGAGCGAGCAGTACTTC. V and J are TRBV2 and TRBJ2-7, with D perhaps matching TRBD2 (5 bases). The CDR3 contains 12 residues. V was clipped by 6 bases and J by 6 bases, with 12 bases between them. Germline CDR1 and CDR2: SNHLY and FYNNEI.

The chain carries TRBV19 and TRBJ2-3; 9 bases agree with TRBD2. This CDR3 region has 17 residues. The germline gives CDR1 LNHDA, CDR2 SQIVND (reference sequence). Trimming removed 7 bases from V and 6 bases from J; junction bases left unmatched: 17. This chain's CDR3 is CASTPSWAGGPLDTQYF. Written as DNA, the CDR3 is TGTGCCAGTACCCCATCTTGGGCGGGAGGGCCTTTGGATACGCAGTATTTT.

The chain joins TRBV5-1 to TRBJ2-7; 7 bases agree with TRBD2. V was pared by 5 bases and J by 6 bases, with 11 bases of the junction left unmatched. Germline CDR1 SGHRS, CDR2 YFSETQ. The length of the CDR3 is 14 residues. CDR3 amino acids: CASSTYWGGGEQYF. The CDR3 DNA sequence: TGCGCCAGCAGTACGTATTGGGGGGGTGGCGAGCAGTACTTC.

This chain joins TRBV7-2 and TRBJ2-2; maybe TRBD2 (6 bases). V lost 4 bases and J lost 0, with 9 bases in between. In germline, CDR1 is SGHTA, CDR2 FQGNSA. The length of the CDR3 is 15 residues. CDR3 residues: CASSSGLTNTGELFF. The CDR3, as DNA: TGTGCCAGCAGCTCGGGACTTACGAACACCGGGGAGCTGTTTTTT.

The rearrangement links TRBV7-8 to TRBJ1-2, with 10 nucleotides matching TRBD1. This CDR3 contains 19 residues. Per germline, CDR1 SGHVS and CDR2 FQNEAQ. V was pared by 1 base and J by 1 base, with 12 bases of the junction left unmatched. CDR3 DNA: TGTGCCAGCAGCTTAGTTATCCTACCGGGACAGGGGCTTAACTATGGCTACACCTTC. Translated: CASSLVILPGQGLNYGYTF.

This rearrangement joins TRBV25-1 to TRBJ1-1; 7 positions agree with TRBD1. Trimming at V came to 8 bases and at J to 4 bases, leaving 1 base not matched to a gene. The CDR3 extends over 11 amino acids. Germline CDR1 reads MGHDK; CDR2 reads SYGVNS. CDR3 DNA sequence: TGTGCCAGCTACAGGGGCACTGAAGCTTTCTTT. As protein: CASYRGTEAFF.

The chain joins TRBV2 to TRBJ2-5; 8 bases agree with TRBD1. The CDR3 covers 17 residues. J lost 1 base, V lost 1 base, and 8 bases had no gene match. The germline CDR1 and CDR2 sequences are SNHLY and FYNNEI. The CDR3 is CASSEGRTGFGQETQYF. CDR3 coding DNA: TGTGCCAGCAGTGAAGGACGGACAGGGTTTGGCCAAGAGACCCAGTACTTC.

The CDR3 spells CASSPRQGGYEQYF. The CDR3 bases are TGCGCCAGCAGCCCCAGACAGGGAGGCTACGAGCAGTACTTC. The chain employs TRBV4-3 and TRBJ2-7; TRBD1 is a possible D gene (7 bases). V was clipped by 4 bases and J by 3 bases, with 13 bases between them. The CDR3 loop spans 14 amino acids. Germline V gene data show CDR1 as LGHNA and CDR2 as YSLEER.

The chain combines TRBV9 with TRBJ2-1; possible D gene TRBD1, 7 bases. Germline-derived CDR1 and CDR2 are SGDLS and YYNGEE. The CDR3 totals 16 residues. V gave up 4 bases and J gave up 1 base, with 15 bases separating them. CDR3 sequence (DNA): TGTGCCAGCAGCTTCATCAGGGGGGCTTCCTACAATGAGCAGTTCTTC. Translation gives CASSFIRGASYNEQFF.

V is TRBV19 and J is TRBJ1-5; 7 positions agree with TRBD1. The CDR3 totals 15 residues. The V and J ends lost 6 bases and 7 bases, in that order; junction bases with no gene match: 12. Per germline, CDR1 LNHDA and CDR2 SQIVND (reference sequence). CDR3 amino acids: CASRSRQGRRQPQHF. In DNA form, the CDR3 reads TGTGCCAGTAGATCACGACAGGGCCGTAGGCAGCCCCAGCATTTT.

This chain connects TRBV7-8 to TRBJ1-4, with 8 nucleotides matching TRBD1. V shed 4 bases and J 11 bases; nucleotides not matched to a gene: 9. CDR3 length: 14 residues. Germline-derived CDR1 and CDR2 are SGHVS and FQNEAQ. This CDR3 is CASSSTLTGAKLFF. CDR3 DNA: TGTGCCAGCAGCTCAACCCTGACAGGGGCCAAACTGTTTTTT.

The chain recombines TRBV7-9 with TRBJ2-1, with 9 bases matching TRBD2. The trim removed 5 bases at V and 1 base at J, leaving 3 bases unmatched. The germline CDR1 and CDR2 sequences are SEHNR and FQNEAQ (reference sequence). The CDR3 covers 15 residues. The CDR3 region is CASSDSGRSYNEQFF. The CDR3 DNA follows: TGTGCCAGCAGCGATAGCGGGAGATCCTACAATGAGCAGTTCTTC.

This CDR3 reads CAWTPGHRPYEQYF. The CDR3 DNA sequence: TGTGCCTGGACTCCGGGACACCGACCCTACGAGCAGTACTTC. The gene calls are TRBV30 and TRBJ2-7; perhaps TRBD1 as D (6 bases). With 4 bases removed from V and 2 bases from J, the gap between germline ends came to 15 bases. The CDR3 totals 14 residues. Per germline, CDR1 GTSNPN and CDR2 SVGIG (reference sequence).

J is TRBJ2-7 and V is TRBV4-1, with TRBD2 identical over 8 bases. The CDR3 runs to 15 residues. V trimming: 4 bases; J trimming: 3 bases; junction bases outside the gene matches: 8. The V gene's germline CDR1 is MGHRA and CDR2 YSYEKL. CDR3 sequence: CASSLPGSGSYEQYF. For the CDR3, the DNA is TGCGCCAGCAGCCTCCCTGGCAGCGGGAGCTACGAGCAGTACTTC.

The rearrangement uses TRBV4-1 and TRBJ2-5; 10 bases map to TRBD2. The length of the CDR3 is 20 residues. The V segment lost 0 bases and the J segment 7 bases; nucleotides outside the gene matches: 20. Germline assignment: CDR1 MGHRA and CDR2 YSYEKL. The CDR3 loop reads CASSQDVLAGATFLQGTQYF. CDR3 bases: TGCGCCAGCAGCCAAGACGTGCTAGCGGGAGCCACTTTTCTACAGGGGACCCAGTACTTC.

V gene TRBV14 combines with J gene TRBJ1-6; possibly TRBD1 for D (6 bases). V lost 3 bases and J lost 6, with 15 bases in between. In germline, CDR1 is SGHDN, CDR2 FVKESK. This CDR3 is built from 16 residues. The CDR3 DNA reads TGTGCCAGCAGCCAGGCTTGGGGGCTGCGTAATTCACCCCTCCACTTT. Protein sequence: CASSQAWGLRNSPLHF. Based on the CDR3 plus reference TRBV14 and TRBJ1-6, the full variable domain is EAGVTQFPSHSVIEKGQTVTLRCDPISGHDNLYWYRRVMGKEIKFLLHFVKESKQDESGMPNNRFLAERTGGTYSTLKVQPAELEDSGVYFCASSQAWGLRNSPLHFGNGTRLTVT.

The chain has TRBV6-5 and TRBJ2-7, with 7 bases lining up with TRBD1. This CDR3 region has 15 residues. J lost 3 bases, V lost 2 bases, and 7 bases had no gene match. Germline V gene data show CDR1 as MNHEY and CDR2 as SVGAGI. The CDR3 DNA follows: TGTGCCAGCAGTTACAAGGGACAGCAGGACTACGAGCAGTACTTC. Translating it yields CASSYKGQQDYEQYF.